The T cell receptor (beta chain) described here comes from a study of human T cells and chemical hapten exposure. Indicated time point: patch test 2, 6 weeks after DPC sensitization. Treatment of the sample: therapeutic diphenylcyclopropenone sensitization with weekly scalp DPC. From the RACE reads, TCRdb called clonotypes with MiXCR, one entry per CDR3 protein. Among roughly 96,000 distinct CDR3 sequences, about 9.6% were seen once, and the ten largest hold about 2%. Germline CDR1 SGHTA, CDR2 FQGNSA. V trimming: 6 bases; J trimming: 4 bases; junction bases outside the gene matches: 8. This CDR3 comprises 14 residues. This clonotype turned up a few times.

The source material was whole blood, sampled in connection with sensitization to the hapten diphenylcyclopropenone (DPC). The TCR comes from a woman in her 40s with alopecia areata. Some clones in this sample may be carry-over from other donors' samples. The chain is built from TRBV7-2 and TRBJ1-2, with 7 bases identical to TRBD1. Written as DNA, the CDR3 is TGTGCCAGCAGACGTACAGGGGAGAGCTATGGCTACACCTTC. Encoded protein: CASRRTGESYGYTF.